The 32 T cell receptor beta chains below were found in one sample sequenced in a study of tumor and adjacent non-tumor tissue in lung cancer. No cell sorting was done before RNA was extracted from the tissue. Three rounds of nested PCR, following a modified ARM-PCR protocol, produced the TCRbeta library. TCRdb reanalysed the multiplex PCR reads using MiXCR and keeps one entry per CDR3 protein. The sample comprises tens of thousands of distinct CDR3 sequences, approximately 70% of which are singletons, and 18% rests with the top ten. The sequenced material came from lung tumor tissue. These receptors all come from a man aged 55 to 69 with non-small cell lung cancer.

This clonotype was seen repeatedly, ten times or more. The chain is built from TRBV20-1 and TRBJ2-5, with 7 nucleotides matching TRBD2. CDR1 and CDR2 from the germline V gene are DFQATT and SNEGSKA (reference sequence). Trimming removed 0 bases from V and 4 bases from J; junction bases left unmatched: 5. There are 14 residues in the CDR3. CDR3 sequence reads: CSARDASGVETQYF. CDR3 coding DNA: TGCAGTGCTAGAGATGCGAGCGGGGTAGAGACCCAGTACTTC.

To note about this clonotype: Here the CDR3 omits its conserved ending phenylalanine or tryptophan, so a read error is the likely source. Here the CDR3 reads CAISPTSTVTGKLFL. The CDR3 region has the DNA TGTGCCATCAGTCCCACTAGTACCGTCACCGGGAAGCTGTTTCTT. This chain uses TRBV10-3 with TRBJ2-2; TRBD2 is a possible D gene (5 bases). The CDR3 spans 15 residues. Germline CDR1 and CDR2: ENHRY and SYGVKD.

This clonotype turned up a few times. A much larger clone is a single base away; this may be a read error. In nucleotides, the CDR3 is TGTGCCAGCAGCTGGGGCAGTCAGCCCCAGCGTTTT. Amino acid sequence: CASSWGSQPQRF. The chain is built from TRBV6-6 and TRBJ1-5; D may be TRBD1 (5 bases). The CDR3 contains 12 residues. Per the germline V gene, CDR1 is MNHNY and CDR2 is SVGAGI (reference sequence).

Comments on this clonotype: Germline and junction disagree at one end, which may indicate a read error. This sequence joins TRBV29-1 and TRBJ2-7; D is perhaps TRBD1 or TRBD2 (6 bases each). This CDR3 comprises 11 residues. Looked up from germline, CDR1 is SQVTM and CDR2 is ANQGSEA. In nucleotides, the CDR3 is TGTAACGCCCCGGCCGGGGGCAAGCAGTACTTC. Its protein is CNAPAGGKQYF.

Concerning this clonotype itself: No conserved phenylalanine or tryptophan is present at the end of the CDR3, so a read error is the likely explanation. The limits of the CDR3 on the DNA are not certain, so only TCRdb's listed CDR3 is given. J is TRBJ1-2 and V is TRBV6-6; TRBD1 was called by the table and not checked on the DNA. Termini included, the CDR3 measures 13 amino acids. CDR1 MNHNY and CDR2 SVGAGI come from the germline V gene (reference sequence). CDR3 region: CASRPGTGSGYTI.

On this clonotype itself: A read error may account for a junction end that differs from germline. Here the CDR3 reads CVSNYLTSGRGNIGELFF. As DNA, the CDR3 is TGTGTCAGCAACTATCTCACTAGCGGGAGGGGGAACATCGGGGAGCTGTTTTTT. V and J are TRBV4-2 and TRBJ2-2; TRBD2 matches at 13 bases. This CDR3 is built from 18 residues. Germline loops: CDR1 LGHNA, CDR2 YNFKEQ.

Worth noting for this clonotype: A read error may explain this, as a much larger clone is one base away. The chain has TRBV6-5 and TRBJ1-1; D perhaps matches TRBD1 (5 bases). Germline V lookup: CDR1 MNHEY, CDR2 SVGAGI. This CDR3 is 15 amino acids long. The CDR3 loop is CASSYIRTRNTEASF. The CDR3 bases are TGTGCCAGCAGTTATATCAGGACAAGGAACACTGAAGCTTCCTTT.

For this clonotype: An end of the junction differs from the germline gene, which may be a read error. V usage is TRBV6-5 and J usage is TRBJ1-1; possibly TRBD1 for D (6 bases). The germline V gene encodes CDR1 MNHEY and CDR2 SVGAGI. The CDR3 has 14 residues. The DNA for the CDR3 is TGTGCCGGCAGTTACTCATGGGGGGCCATTGAAGCTTTCTTT. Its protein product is CAGSYSWGAIEAFF.

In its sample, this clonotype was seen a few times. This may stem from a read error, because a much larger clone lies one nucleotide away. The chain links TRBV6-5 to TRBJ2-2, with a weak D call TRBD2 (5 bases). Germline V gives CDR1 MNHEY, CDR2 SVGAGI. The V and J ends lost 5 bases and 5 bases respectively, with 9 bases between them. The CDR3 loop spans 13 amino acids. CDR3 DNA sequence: TGTGCCAGCAGTCATACTAGAACCGGGGAGCTGTTTTTT. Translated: CASSHTRTGELFF.

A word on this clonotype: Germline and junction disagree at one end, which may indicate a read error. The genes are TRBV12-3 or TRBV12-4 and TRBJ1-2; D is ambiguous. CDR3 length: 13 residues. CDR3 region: CASSVQSYYGYIF. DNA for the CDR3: TGTGCCAGCAGTGTTCAGTCGTATTATGGTTACATCTTC.

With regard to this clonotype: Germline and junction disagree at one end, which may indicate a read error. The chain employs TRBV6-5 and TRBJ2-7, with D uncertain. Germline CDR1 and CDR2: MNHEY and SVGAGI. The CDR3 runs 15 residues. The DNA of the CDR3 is TGTGCCAGCAGTTACTGCCAAGGTCGCACTTGCGAGCAGCGCTTC. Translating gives CASSYCQGRTCEQRF.

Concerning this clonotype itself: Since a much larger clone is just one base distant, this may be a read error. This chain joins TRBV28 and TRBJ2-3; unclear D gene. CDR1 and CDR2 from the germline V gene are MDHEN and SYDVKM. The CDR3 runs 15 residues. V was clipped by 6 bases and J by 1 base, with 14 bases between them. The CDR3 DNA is TGTGCCAGCAGAATCAGAAACCAAGGCACAGATACGCAGTATTTT. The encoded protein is CASRIRNQGTDTQYF.

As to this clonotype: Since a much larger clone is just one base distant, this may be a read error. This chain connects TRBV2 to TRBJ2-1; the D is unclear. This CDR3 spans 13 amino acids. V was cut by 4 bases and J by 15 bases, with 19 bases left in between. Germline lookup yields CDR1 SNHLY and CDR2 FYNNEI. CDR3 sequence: CASSVWGDNVLFF. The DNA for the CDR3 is TGTGCCAGCAGTGTTTGGGGTGATAATGTGCTGTTCTTC.

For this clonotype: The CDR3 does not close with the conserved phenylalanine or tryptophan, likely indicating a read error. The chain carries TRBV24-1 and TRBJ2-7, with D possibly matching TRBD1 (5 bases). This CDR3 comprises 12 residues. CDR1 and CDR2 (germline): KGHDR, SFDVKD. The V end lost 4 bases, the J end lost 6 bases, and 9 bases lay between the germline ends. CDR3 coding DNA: TGTGCCACCAGTGAGTCAGGGCGCGAGCAGTACTTA. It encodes CATSESGREQYL.

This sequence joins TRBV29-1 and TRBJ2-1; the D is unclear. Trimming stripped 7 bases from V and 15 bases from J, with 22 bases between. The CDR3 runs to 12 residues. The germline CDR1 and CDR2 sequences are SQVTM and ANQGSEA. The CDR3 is CSARRATSEWFF. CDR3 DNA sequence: TGCAGCGCGCGCCGGGCCACCTCCGAGTGGTTCTTC.

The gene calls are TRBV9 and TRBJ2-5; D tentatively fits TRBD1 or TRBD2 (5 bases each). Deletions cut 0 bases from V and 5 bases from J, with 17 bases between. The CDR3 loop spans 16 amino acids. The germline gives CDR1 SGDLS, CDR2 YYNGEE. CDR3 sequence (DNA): TGTGCCAGCAGCGTAGGGGTCGGGACGGAGGAGGAGACCCAGTACTTC. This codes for CASSVGVGTEEETQYF.

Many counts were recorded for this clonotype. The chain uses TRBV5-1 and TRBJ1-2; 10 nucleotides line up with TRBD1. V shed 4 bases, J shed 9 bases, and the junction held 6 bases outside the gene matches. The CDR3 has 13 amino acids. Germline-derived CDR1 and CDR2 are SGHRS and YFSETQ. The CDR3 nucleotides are TGCGCCAGCAGCCCCGGGACAGGGGTAAGCTACACCTTC. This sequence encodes CASSPGTGVSYTF.

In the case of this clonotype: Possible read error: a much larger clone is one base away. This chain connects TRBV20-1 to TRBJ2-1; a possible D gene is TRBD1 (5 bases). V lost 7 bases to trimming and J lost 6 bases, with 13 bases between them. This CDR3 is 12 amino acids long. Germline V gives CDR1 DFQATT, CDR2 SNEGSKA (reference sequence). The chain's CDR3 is CSVRGFINEQFF. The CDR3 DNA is TGCAGTGTTAGGGGTTTTATCAATGAGCAGTTCTTC.

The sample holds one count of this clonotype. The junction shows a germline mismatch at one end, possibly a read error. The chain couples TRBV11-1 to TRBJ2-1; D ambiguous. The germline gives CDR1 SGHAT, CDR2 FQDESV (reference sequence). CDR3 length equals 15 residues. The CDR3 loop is CVSSFRHASYNEQFF. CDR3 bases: TGTGTCAGCAGTTTTAGGCATGCCTCCTACAATGAGCAGTTCTTC.

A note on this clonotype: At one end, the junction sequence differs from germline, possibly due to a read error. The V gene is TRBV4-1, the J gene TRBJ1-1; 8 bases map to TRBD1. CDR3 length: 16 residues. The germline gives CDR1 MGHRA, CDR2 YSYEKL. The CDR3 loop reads CASSTPGQDPNTEAFF. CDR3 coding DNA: TGCGCCAGCAGCACACCGGGACAGGACCCGAACACTGAAGCTTTCTTC.

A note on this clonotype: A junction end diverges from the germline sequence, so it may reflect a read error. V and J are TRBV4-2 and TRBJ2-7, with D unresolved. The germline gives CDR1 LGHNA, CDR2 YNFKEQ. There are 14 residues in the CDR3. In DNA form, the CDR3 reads TGTGCCAGCAGCCAAGATTCGAGCCACTACGAGCACTACTTC. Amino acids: CASSQDSSHYEHYF.

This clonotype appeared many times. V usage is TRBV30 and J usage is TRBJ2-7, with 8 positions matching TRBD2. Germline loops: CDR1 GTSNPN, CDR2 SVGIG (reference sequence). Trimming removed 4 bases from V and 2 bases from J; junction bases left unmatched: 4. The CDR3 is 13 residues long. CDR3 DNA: TGTGCCTGGAACCGGGGGGGTCCCTACGAGCAGTACTTC. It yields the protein CAWNRGGPYEQYF.

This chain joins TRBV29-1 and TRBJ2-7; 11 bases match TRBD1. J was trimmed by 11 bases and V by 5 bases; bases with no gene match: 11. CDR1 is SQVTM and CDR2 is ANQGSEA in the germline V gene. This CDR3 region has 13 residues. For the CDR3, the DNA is TGCAGCGTTTCATGGACAGGGGGCGGGGACAAGTACTTC. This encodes CSVSWTGGGDKYF.

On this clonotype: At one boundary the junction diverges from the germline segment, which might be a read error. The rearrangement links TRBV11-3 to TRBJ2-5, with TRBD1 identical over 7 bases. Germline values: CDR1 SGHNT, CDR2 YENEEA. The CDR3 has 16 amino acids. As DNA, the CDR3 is TGTGCCGGCAGCTTAGAGAGTGGGACAGTCGAAGAGACCCAGCACTTC. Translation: CAGSLESGTVEETQHF.

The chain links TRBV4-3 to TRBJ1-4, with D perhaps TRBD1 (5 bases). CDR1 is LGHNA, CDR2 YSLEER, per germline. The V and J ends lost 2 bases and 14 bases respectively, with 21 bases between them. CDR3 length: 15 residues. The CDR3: CASSQFHGGSGNLFF. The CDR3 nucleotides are TGCGCCAGCAGCCAATTCCATGGGGGATCCGGAAATCTGTTTTTT.

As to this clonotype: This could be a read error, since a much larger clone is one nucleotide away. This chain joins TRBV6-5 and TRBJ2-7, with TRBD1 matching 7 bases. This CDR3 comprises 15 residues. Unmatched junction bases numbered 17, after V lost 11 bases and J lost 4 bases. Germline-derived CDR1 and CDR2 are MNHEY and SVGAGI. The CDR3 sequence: CACEKDRDPGYEQYF. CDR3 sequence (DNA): TGTGCCTGCGAAAAAGACAGGGATCCGGGATACGAGCAGTACTTC.

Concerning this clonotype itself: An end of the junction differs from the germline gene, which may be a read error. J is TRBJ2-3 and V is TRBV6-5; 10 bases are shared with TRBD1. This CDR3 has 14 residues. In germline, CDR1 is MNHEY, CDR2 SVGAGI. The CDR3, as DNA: TGTGCCATCAGTGGACAGGGGGTGAGAGATACGCAGTTTTTT. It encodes CAISGQGVRDTQFF.

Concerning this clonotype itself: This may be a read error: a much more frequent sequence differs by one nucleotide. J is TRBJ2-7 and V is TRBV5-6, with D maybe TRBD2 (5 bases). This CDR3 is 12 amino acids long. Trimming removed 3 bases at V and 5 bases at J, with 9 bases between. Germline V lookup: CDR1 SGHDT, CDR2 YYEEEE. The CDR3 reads CASSSVRDEQYF. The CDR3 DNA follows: TGTGCCAGCAGCTCGGTGAGGGACGAGCAGTACTTC.

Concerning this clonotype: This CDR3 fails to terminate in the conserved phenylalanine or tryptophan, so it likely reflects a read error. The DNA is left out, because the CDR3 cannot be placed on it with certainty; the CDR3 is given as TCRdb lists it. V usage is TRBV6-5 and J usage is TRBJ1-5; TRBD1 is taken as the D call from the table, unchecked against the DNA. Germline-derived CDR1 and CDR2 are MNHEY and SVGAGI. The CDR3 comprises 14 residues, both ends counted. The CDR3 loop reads CASSYLQGEQPQHY.

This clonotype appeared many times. This chain's CDR3 is CSASQGGPNSPLHF. The CDR3 DNA sequence: TGCAGTGCTAGCCAGGGTGGGCCTAATTCACCCCTCCACTTT. The V gene is TRBV20-1, the J gene TRBJ1-6; D may be TRBD1 (5 bases). In germline, CDR1 is DFQATT, CDR2 SNEGSKA (reference sequence). V lost 3 bases, J lost 6 bases, and 12 bases lay in between. The CDR3 sequence is 14 residues long.

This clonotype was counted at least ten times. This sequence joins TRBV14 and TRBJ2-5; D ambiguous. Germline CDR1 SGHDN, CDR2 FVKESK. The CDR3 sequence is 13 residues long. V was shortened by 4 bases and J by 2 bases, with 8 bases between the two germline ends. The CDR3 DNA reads TGTGCCAGCAGCCGGGGATGGCAAGAGACCCAGTACTTC. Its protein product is CASSRGWQETQYF.

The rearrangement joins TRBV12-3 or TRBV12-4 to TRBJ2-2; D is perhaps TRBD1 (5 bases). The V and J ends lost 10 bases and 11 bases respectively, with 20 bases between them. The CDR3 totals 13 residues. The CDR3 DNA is TGTGCCAACAGGACCAGCCAGGCCCGAGAGCTGTTTTTT. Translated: CANRTSQARELFF.